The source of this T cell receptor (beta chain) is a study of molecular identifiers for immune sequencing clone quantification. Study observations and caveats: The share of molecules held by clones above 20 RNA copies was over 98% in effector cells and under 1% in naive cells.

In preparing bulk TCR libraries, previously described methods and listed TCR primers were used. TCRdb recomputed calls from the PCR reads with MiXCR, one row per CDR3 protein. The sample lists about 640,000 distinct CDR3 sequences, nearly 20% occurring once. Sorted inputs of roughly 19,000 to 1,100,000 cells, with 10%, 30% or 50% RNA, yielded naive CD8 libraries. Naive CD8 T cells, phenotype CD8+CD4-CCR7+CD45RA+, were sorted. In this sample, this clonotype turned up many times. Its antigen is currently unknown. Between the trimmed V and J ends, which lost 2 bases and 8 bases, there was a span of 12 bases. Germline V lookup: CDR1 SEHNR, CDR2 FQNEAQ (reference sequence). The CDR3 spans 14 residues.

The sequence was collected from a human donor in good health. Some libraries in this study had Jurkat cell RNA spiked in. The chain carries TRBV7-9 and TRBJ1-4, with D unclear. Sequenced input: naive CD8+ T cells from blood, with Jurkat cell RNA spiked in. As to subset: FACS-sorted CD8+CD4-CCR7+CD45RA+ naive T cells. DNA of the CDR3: TGTGCCAGCAGCTTAACCCACTCCGGGGAAAAACTGTTTTTT. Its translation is CASSLTHSGEKLFF. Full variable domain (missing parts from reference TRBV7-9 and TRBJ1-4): DTGVSQNPRHKITKRGQNVTFRCDPISEHNRLYWYRQTLGQGPEFLTYFQNEAQLEKSRLLSDRFSAERPKGSFSTLEIQRTEQGDSAMYLCASSLTHSGEKLFFGSGTQLSVL.